This is a list of T cell receptor beta chains from one sample in a study of OX40 agonist ivuxolimab in advanced cancers. Sequencing used immunoSEQ multiplex PCR; TCRdb keeps in-frame clones, though not all of them. The profile shows fewer than 95,000 clones, 91% of them singletons. Sequences were derived from CD4+ or CD8+ T cells sorted from blood, sampled in a trial of the OX40 agonist ivuxolimab. The receptors originated from an adult with an advanced solid tumor such as melanoma, head and neck, liver or kidney cancer. Both conserved end residues are trimmed from each CDR3.

j_call v_call cdr3_length cdr3_aa
TRBJ1-1 TRBV11-3 11 ASSLGVDTEAF
TRBJ2-7 TRBV19 11 ASTRPGSYEQY
TRBJ1-2 TRBV21-1 12 ASSNSQRNYGYT
TRBJ1-5 TRBV19 14 ASTPRGVGSNQPQH
TRBJ1-1 TRBV21-1 17 ASSKSYRRAETANTEAF
TRBJ2-4 TRBV11-3 14 ASIEKHKRAKNIQY
TRBJ2-5 TRBV29-1 10 SVGGGQETQY
TRBJ2-5 TRBV15 14 ATSGPRIAGQETQY
TRBJ2-5 TRBV10-3 12 AIKEREGKETQY
TRBJ2-5 TRBV9 14 ASSGGGTSATETQY
TRBJ2-7 TRBV7-7 13 ASSIREGKAYEQY
TRBJ2-1 TRBV11-2 15 ASSPVGGLGSNDEQF
TRBJ2-1 TRBV7-9 11 ASSTTGPHEQF
TRBJ1-1 TRBV6-5 13 ASSPRRALNTEAF
TRBJ2-6 TRBV7-1 16 ASSPSLAGQAGANVLT
TRBJ1-1 TRBV7-9 10 ASSLIWTEAF
TRBJ1-2 TRBV27 15 ASSPSPGTSTGRGYT
TRBJ2-5 TRBV7-2 12 ASSWGTGQETQY
TRBJ2-2 TRBV5-5 14 ASSLGLGQSTGELF
TRBJ2-5 TRBV5-4 12 ASSLVTGAETQY
TRBJ2-5 TRBV19 14 ASSIPGGRAGETQY
TRBJ2-3 TRBV5-8 15 ASSLGLAGGWTDTQY
TRBJ2-7 TRBV28 15 ASSGRGHNLSSYEQY
TRBJ2-3 TRBV9 14 ASSPPGLAGQDTQY
TRBJ1-2 TRBV5-4 11 ASSHTANYGYT
TRBJ1-2 TRBV28 11 ASSLLGPRGYT
TRBJ1-1 TRBV4-1 16 ASSQVGGRSSLNTEAF
TRBJ2-7 TRBV5-1 11 ASSLGISYEQY
TRBJ2-1 TRBV5-1 13 ASSLDTSGMNEQF
TRBJ1-2 TRBV30 10 AWSVGGAGYT
TRBJ2-2 TRBV19 17 ASSPLGASGRAVGGELF
TRBJ2-5 TRBV10-2 15 ASSESGTSGGQETQY
TRBJ2-1 TRBV7-7 12 ASSSSGVYNEQF
TRBJ2-3 TRBV7-2 10 ASSLSTDTQY
TRBJ1-2 TRBV9 13 ASSVDPGGGYGYT
TRBJ2-3 TRBV21-1 13 ASNEQGNATDTQY
TRBJ1-2 TRBV4-3 13 ASSQISSQGYGYT
TRBJ2-7 TRBV29-1 9 SVYRGGEQY
TRBJ1-1 TRBV6-5 13 ASSPQLGSNTEAF
TRBJ2-7 TRBV7-2 14 ASSLLGSGLPYEQY
TRBJ2-1 TRBV5-1 12 ASSAGATSLEQF
TRBJ2-1 TRBV5-4 12 ASSLELAYNEQF
TRBJ1-6 TRBV30 13 AWSREGGDNSPLH
TRBJ2-7 TRBV9 12 ASSVADGTYEQY
TRBJ2-7 TRBV9 12 ASSPRQESYEQY